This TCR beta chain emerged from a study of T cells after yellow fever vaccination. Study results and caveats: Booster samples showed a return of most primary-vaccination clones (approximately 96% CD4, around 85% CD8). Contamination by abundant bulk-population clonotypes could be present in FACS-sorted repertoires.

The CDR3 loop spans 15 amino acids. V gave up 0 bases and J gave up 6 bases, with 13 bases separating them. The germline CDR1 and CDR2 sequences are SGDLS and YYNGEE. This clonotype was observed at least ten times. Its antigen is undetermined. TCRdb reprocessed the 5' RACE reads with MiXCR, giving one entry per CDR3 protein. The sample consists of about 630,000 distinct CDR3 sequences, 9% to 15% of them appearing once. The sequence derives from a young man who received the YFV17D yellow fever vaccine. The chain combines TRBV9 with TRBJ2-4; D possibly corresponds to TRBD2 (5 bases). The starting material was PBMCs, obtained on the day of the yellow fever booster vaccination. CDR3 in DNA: TGTGCCAGCAGCGTAGGTCAACTAGTCCCAAACATTCAGTACTTC. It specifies CASSVGQLVPNIQYF.